Given below is one T cell receptor (beta chain) in context. The data were taken from a study of blood T cell repertoires in COVID-19. Study context: The United States, Italy and Spain supplied acute and convalescent COVID-19 samples. T cells, B-cell-depleted T cells, or PBMCs supplied cDNA or gDNA.

This CDR3 is 15 amino acids long. V was clipped by 1 base and J by 1 base, with 11 bases between them. Germline CDR1 and CDR2: SGHTA and FQGNSA. How the authors handled the data: Amplified reference gene primers provided the basis for estimating nucleated cell counts. Using immunoSEQ multiplex PCR, the repertoire was profiled, and TCRdb retains in-frame clones only, with some absent. D and trimming come from the DNA, and the V and J calls and clone size come from that table. The profile shows 190,000 or so clones, approximately 87% of them singletons. Sequencing was carried out using peripheral blood. The origin of this receptor is a man in his 60s who had recovered from COVID-19. V is TRBV7-2 and J is TRBJ2-7; a weak D match, TRBD1 (6 bases). The CDR3 DNA follows: TGTGCCAGCAGCTTAGACCCCCAGGGGTCCTACGAGCAGTACTTC. This encodes CASSLDPQGSYEQYF.